The sequence of this T cell receptor beta chain was determined in a study of beta chain features in type 1 diabetes. Study at large: Age and gender were similar between patients and healthy donors, as were cell yields. Whole-study results and caveats: The study found moderately but significantly shorter TCRB CDR3s in all four CD4+ subsets of Type 1 diabetes patients. Sequencing used cDNA, and cells with high TCR expression could therefore be over-represented.

This clone was seen only a few times. Its antigen is still unknown. Reverse transcribing all isolated RNA meant expressed TCRB transcripts were sequenced. Libraries were prepared by immunoSEQ multiplex PCR; TCRdb keeps only in-frame clonotypes and omits some of them. The sample gives about 120,000 clones, roughly 15% of which show up once; under 2.5% is in the top ten. Looked up from germline, CDR1 is SGHDN and CDR2 is FVKESK. This CDR3 region has 15 residues. With V trimmed by 2 bases and J by 4 bases, 4 bases remained unmatched. V usage is TRBV14 and J usage is TRBJ2-5; 10 nucleotides line up with TRBD1. The sequenced sample was central memory CD4+ T cells from blood. This sequence originates from a man younger than 45 with type 1 diabetes. The CDR3 reads CASSQPGTGAETQYF. The CDR3 DNA is TGTGCCAGCAGCCAACCCGGGACAGGGGCAGAGACCCAGTACTTC.